This is a list of T cell receptor beta chains from one sample in a study of lymphopenia after photon versus proton radiotherapy. The assay was immunoSEQ multiplex PCR, and TCRdb's table has in-frame clones only and misses some. In the table there are around 160,000 clones, 80% to 90% of which are singletons. The sequencing here drew on peripheral blood, taken from a patient treated with photon-based radiotherapy. These receptors were collected from a man between 50 and 59 years old with gastric cancer. Both conserved end residues are part of each CDR3. D genes are given only for firm matches. Where a row states a size, it is once, few, many or the class of an expanded clone; other rows omit it.

D	size	J	V	CDR3	DNA
-	-	TRBJ2-5	TRBV2	CASSGRQRRETQYF	TGTGCCAGCAGTGGACGACAGCGCAGGGAGACCCAGTACTTC
-	-	TRBJ1-1	TRBV4-2	CASSQGQASDSNTEAFF	TGTGCCAGCAGCCAAGGGCAAGCAAGTGACTCGAACACTGAAGCTTTCTTT
-	once	TRBJ1-5	TRBV6-1	CASSENSLSNQPQHF	TGTGCCAGCAGTGAAAACAGCCTTAGCAATCAGCCCCAGCATTTT
-	-	TRBJ1-1	TRBV6-6	CASSLKGPEAFF	TGTGCCAGCAGTTTGAAGGGCCCTGAAGCTTTCTTT
TRBD1	-	TRBJ2-1	TRBV7-6	CASSLGAGGSYNEQFF	TGTGCCAGCAGCTTAGGCGCAGGGGGCTCCTACAATGAGCAGTTCTTC
TRBD1	-	TRBJ2-7	TRBV27	CASSRGQGYEQYF	TGTGCCAGCAGCCGCGGACAGGGCTACGAGCAGTACTTC
TRBD1	once	TRBJ2-5	TRBV7-6	CASSLDGTGGETQYF	TGTGCCAGCAGCTTAGACGGGACAGGGGGGGAGACCCAGTACTTC
-	-	TRBJ2-1	TRBV25-1	CASSDPGRSYNEQFF	TGTGCCAGCAGTGATCCGGGGAGGTCCTACAATGAGCAGTTCTTC
-	-	TRBJ2-7	TRBV5-6	CASSPLAGQGTYEQYF	TGTGCCAGCAGCCCCCTAGCGGGACAGGGTACCTACGAGCAGTACTTC
TRBD1	-	TRBJ1-1	TRBV5-1	CASSLGSGGTEAFF	TGCGCCAGCAGCTTGGGATCAGGGGGCACTGAAGCTTTCTTT
TRBD2	-	TRBJ2-7	TRBV7-2	CASSLAPLAGMQYF	TGTGCCAGCAGCTTAGCGCCACTAGCGGGAATGCAGTACTTC
-	-	TRBJ1-3	TRBV11-3	CASSYRVFGSGNTIYF	TGTGCCAGCAGCTACAGGGTTTTTGGCTCTGGAAACACCATATATTTT
TRBD1	-	TRBJ1-5	TRBV9	CASSFGQGGQPQHF	TGTGCCAGCAGTTTTGGACAGGGCGGTCAGCCCCAGCATTTT
TRBD1	-	TRBJ2-3	TRBV30	CAFTLPGQSTDTQYF	TGTGCCTTCACACTTCCGGGACAGAGCACAGATACGCAGTATTTT
TRBD1	-	TRBJ1-2	TRBV5-1	CASSLDIQGAGGYTF	TGCGCCAGCAGCCTGGACATTCAGGGGGCAGGTGGCTACACCTTC
-	once	TRBJ1-3	TRBV13	CASSLNRGKAGNTIYF	TGTGCCAGCAGCCTCAATCGGGGGAAGGCCGGAAACACCATATATTTT
-	-	TRBJ1-5	TRBV4-1	CASSQEYRDNQPQHF	TGCGCCAGCAGCCAAGAATACAGGGACAATCAGCCCCAGCATTTT
TRBD1	-	TRBJ1-4	TRBV6-5	CASSQDRRKLFF	TGTGCCAGCAGTCAGGACAGGAGGAAACTGTTTTTT
-	few	TRBJ1-1	TRBV4-2	CASSQTLTTLGTEAFF	TGTGCCAGCAGCCAAACTTTGACAACCCTGGGAACTGAAGCTTTCTTT
TRBD2	-	TRBJ2-2	TRBV5-1	CASSRLAGGQTGELFF	TGCGCCAGCAGCCGCCTAGCGGGAGGTCAAACCGGGGAGCTGTTTTTT
-	-	TRBJ2-4	TRBV6-5	CASSYDRSAKNIQYF	TGTGCCAGCAGTTACGATCGATCCGCCAAAAACATTCAGTACTTC
-	-	TRBJ2-5	TRBV29-1	CSVAGETQYF	TGCAGCGTTGCGGGGGAGACCCAGTACTTC
-	once	TRBJ1-1	TRBV10-3	CAISISGTEAFF	TGTGCCATCAGTATCTCGGGGACTGAAGCTTTCTTT
TRBD1	-	TRBJ1-4	TRBV30	CAWRPPSRGNEKLFF	TGTGCCTGGAGACCCCCCTCCAGGGGGAATGAAAAACTGTTTTTT
-	-	TRBJ1-1	TRBV7-3	CASSLMRQVNTEAFF	TGTGCCAGCAGCTTAATGCGGCAGGTGAACACTGAAGCTTTCTTT
TRBD2	-	TRBJ2-5	TRBV11-2	CASSPLAGEPPETQYF	TGTGCCAGCAGCCCTCTAGCGGGAGAGCCCCCAGAGACCCAGTACTTC
-	-	TRBJ2-7	TRBV6-5	CASSGGKYEQYF	TGTGCCAGCAGTGGCGGCAAGTACGAGCAGTACTTC
-	-	TRBJ1-3	TRBV7-9	CASSLEQLGNTIYF	TGTGCCAGCAGCTTAGAGCAGTTAGGAAACACCATATATTTT
-	-	TRBJ1-5	TRBV19	CASSLQEYSNQPQHF	TGTGCCAGTAGCCTACAGGAATATAGCAATCAGCCCCAGCATTTT
-	once	TRBJ1-1	TRBV30	CAWAFRPATEAFF	TGTGCCTGGGCCTTCCGGCCGGCCACTGAAGCTTTCTTT
-	-	TRBJ1-2	TRBV6-1	CASLGQPNNYGYTF	TGTGCCAGCTTGGGACAACCGAATAACTATGGCTACACCTTC
-	few	TRBJ1-2	TRBV27	CASRAWGSLDYYGYTF	TGTGCCAGCAGGGCTTGGGGGTCCTTAGATTACTATGGCTACACCTTC
TRBD1	-	TRBJ1-1	TRBV5-1	CASSRRQGGMNTEAFF	TGCGCCAGCAGCCGCCGACAGGGAGGTATGAACACTGAAGCTTTCTTT
TRBD1	-	TRBJ1-5	TRBV7-9	CASSYSRGDQPQHF	TGTGCCAGCAGCTACAGCAGGGGGGATCAGCCCCAGCATTTT
-	-	TRBJ1-2	TRBV5-1	CASTPAPADYGYTF	TGCGCCAGCACCCCGGCTCCGGCGGACTATGGCTACACCTTC
TRBD2	-	TRBJ2-1	TRBV7-8	CASSQGLADYNEQFF	TGTGCCAGCAGCCAGGGACTAGCGGATTACAATGAGCAGTTCTTC
-	once	TRBJ1-5	TRBV5-1	CASSLDGVRQPQHF	TGCGCCAGCAGCTTGGACGGTGTGAGGCAGCCCCAGCATTTT
-	once	TRBJ2-2	TRBV19	CASRSDVNTGELFF	TGTGCCAGTAGATCGGACGTAAACACCGGGGAGCTGTTTTTT
TRBD1	-	TRBJ1-5	TRBV28	CASSLTLDRVDQPQHF	TGTGCCAGCAGTTTAACCTTGGACAGGGTTGATCAGCCCCAGCATTTT
TRBD1	-	TRBJ2-7	TRBV4-2	CASSSYRDRTYEQYF	TGTGCCAGCAGCTCATACCGGGACAGAACATACGAGCAGTACTTC
TRBD1	-	TRBJ1-2	TRBV28	CASSFSHRGPYGYTF	TGTGCCAGCAGTTTCTCGCACAGGGGGCCCTATGGCTACACCTTC
TRBD1	few	TRBJ1-2	TRBV5-1	CASSAQGGFNYGYTF	TGCGCCAGCAGCGCACAGGGGGGATTTAACTATGGCTACACCTTC
TRBD2	once	TRBJ2-5	TRBV7-2	CASSFGGRETQYF	TGTGCCAGCAGCTTCGGCGGGAGGGAGACCCAGTACTTC
TRBD1	-	TRBJ1-1	TRBV5-1	CASSPGQGAYSTEAFF	TGCGCCAGCAGCCCAGGACAGGGGGCGTATAGCACTGAAGCTTTCTTT
-	-	TRBJ2-1	TRBV18	CASSPPLGSYNEQFF	TGTGCCAGCTCACCCCCCTTGGGCAGCTACAATGAGCAGTTCTTC
-	-	TRBJ1-1	TRBV19	CASSTQRKWNTEAFF	TGTGCCAGTAGTACGCAGCGAAAATGGAACACTGAAGCTTTCTTT
TRBD1	-	TRBJ1-1	TRBV29-1	CSVQGQISNTEAFF	TGCAGCGTTCAGGGACAGATTTCGAACACTGAAGCTTTCTTT
-	once	TRBJ1-2	TRBV11-2	CASSPGVINYGYTF	TGTGCCAGCAGCCCGGGGGTTATTAACTATGGCTACACCTTC
-	-	TRBJ1-5	TRBV5-4	CASSFQGGQPQHF	TGTGCCAGCAGCTTCCAGGGCGGCCAGCCCCAGCATTTT
-	-	TRBJ1-1	TRBV6-4	CASKRGQANTEAFF	TGTGCCAGCAAGCGGGGGCAGGCTAACACTGAAGCTTTCTTT
TRBD1	once	TRBJ1-2	TRBV18	CASSPAGTGGDGYTF	TGTGCCAGCTCACCGGCGGGGACAGGGGGGGATGGCTACACCTTC
-	-	TRBJ1-5	TRBV7-2	CASSSRGGGRSNQPQHF	TGTGCCAGCAGCTCCCGTGGGGGGGGACGAAGCAATCAGCCCCAGCATTTT
-	-	TRBJ2-7	TRBV6-5	CASSYSALSYEQYF	TGTGCCAGCAGTTACTCAGCTCTCTCCTACGAGCAGTACTTC